Each of the 20 T cell receptor beta chains below was sequenced from the same sample in a study of blood T cell repertoires in COVID-19. Generated by immunoSEQ multiplex PCR, the TCRdb table keeps only in-frame clones and is missing some. The table shows more than 110,000 clones, with just over 85% occurring only once. What was sequenced was PBMCs or T cells enriched from blood (not recorded which). The receptors shown here come from a middle-aged man who had recovered from COVID-19.

This rearrangement joins TRBV25-1 to TRBJ2-3; 10 nucleotides line up with TRBD2. The CDR3 extends over 17 amino acids. Germline values: CDR1 MGHDK, CDR2 SYGVNS. V lost 8 bases to trimming and J lost 2 bases; unmatched junction nucleotides: 13. CDR3 sequence: CASLGEREGNNTDTQYF. CDR3 DNA: TGTGCCAGCTTGGGGGAGCGGGAGGGCAACAACACAGATACGCAGTATTTT.

The V and J genes are TRBV30 and TRBJ1-2, with D possibly TRBD1 on 5 matching bases. The CDR3 runs to 14 residues. V lost 5 bases and J 6 bases, leaving 19 bases between the germline ends. Germline lookup yields CDR1 GTSNPN and CDR2 SVGIG (reference sequence). The CDR3 is CAWVPFNGAHGYTF. CDR3 in DNA: TGTGCCTGGGTTCCGTTTAATGGGGCGCATGGCTACACCTTC.

The chain's CDR3 is CASSSYIPGGYQPQHF. The CDR3 DNA is TGTGCCAGCAGCTCATACATCCCGGGGGGCTATCAGCCCCAGCATTTT. V usage is TRBV5-8 and J usage is TRBJ1-5, with a possible D match to TRBD1 (6 bases). The CDR3 runs 16 residues. The ends were cut back, 3 bases at V and 5 bases at J, with 18 bases in the middle. In germline, CDR1 is SGHTS, CDR2 YDEGEE.

The chain carries TRBV28 and TRBJ2-3, with D maybe TRBD2 (6 bases). Trimming shortened V by 4 bases and J by 8 bases, and 7 bases separated the two germline ends. The CDR3 has 11 amino acids. Germline loops: CDR1 MDHEN, CDR2 SYDVKM. CDR3 region: CASSWRGTQYF. For the CDR3, the DNA is TGTGCCAGCAGTTGGCGGGGTACGCAGTATTTT.

The chain uses TRBV27 and TRBJ1-2; 9 positions match TRBD1. CDR1 is MNHEY and CDR2 is SMNVEV in the germline V gene (reference sequence). The CDR3 sequence is 15 residues long. V gave up 5 bases and J gave up 0 bases; unmatched junction bases: 4. DNA of the CDR3: TGTGCCAGCAGTAACCGGGACAGGGCTAACTATGGCTACACCTTC. Amino acids: CASSNRDRANYGYTF.

This clone was seen a handful of times. The V and J genes are TRBV7-2 and TRBJ2-5; possible D gene TRBD1, 6 bases. Germline assignment: CDR1 SGHTA and CDR2 FQGNSA. V was trimmed by 1 base and J by 2 bases, leaving 11 bases between them. The CDR3 is 15 residues long. The CDR3 protein is CASSLVGTSQETQYF. CDR3 nucleotides: TGTGCCAGCAGCTTAGTTGGGACATCTCAAGAGACCCAGTACTTC.

This chain uses TRBV4-2 with TRBJ1-1, with D perhaps matching TRBD1 (6 bases). The V gene lost 4 bases and the J gene lost 7 bases, with 22 bases spanning the gap. Germline-derived CDR1 and CDR2 are LGHNA and YNFKEQ. The CDR3 spans 16 residues. DNA of the CDR3: TGTGCCAGCAGCCCATTCGGGGGGACAATGGAGCTTGAAGCTTTCTTT. It encodes CASSPFGGTMELEAFF.

The chain carries TRBV19 and TRBJ2-1; TRBD2 matches at 8 bases. The J segment lost 7 bases and the V segment lost 3 bases, leaving 5 bases of the junction unmatched. Germline V gene data show CDR1 as LNHDA and CDR2 as SQIVND (reference sequence). CDR3 length: 14 residues. As DNA, the CDR3 is TGTGCCAGTAGTATTCCGGGAGGGCCTAATGAGCAGTTCTTC. Residues: CASSIPGGPNEQFF.

Turning to this clone: An end of the junction does not agree with germline; a read error may underlie this. The chain carries TRBV6-8 and TRBJ1-5, with a weak D call TRBD1 (5 bases). The germline V gene encodes CDR1 MNHGY and CDR2 SAAAGT. This CDR3 has 15 amino acids. DNA for the CDR3: TGTGCCAGCAGTTACTCGAAACAGGTCAATCAGGCCCAGCATTTT. Its protein is CASSYSKQVNQAQHF.

The CDR3 sequence is CASSFSGTRAYEQYF. The CDR3 nucleotides are TGCGCCAGCAGCTTCTCCGGGACTAGGGCCTACGAGCAGTACTTC. The chain joins TRBV5-1 to TRBJ2-7; TRBD2 matches at 8 bases. Germline values: CDR1 SGHRS, CDR2 YFSETQ. V was clipped by 2 bases and J by 2 bases; unmatched bases: 6. This CDR3 region has 15 residues.

This chain uses TRBV5-1 with TRBJ2-7, with D perhaps matching TRBD2 (6 bases). Germline V lookup: CDR1 SGHRS, CDR2 YFSETQ. The CDR3 is 13 residues long. Trimming left V 0 bases short and J 5 bases short, with 9 bases between. The CDR3: CASSLAPGDEQYV. In DNA form, the CDR3 reads TGCGCCAGCAGCTTGGCCCCGGGGGACGAGCAGTACGTC.

In DNA, the CDR3 is TGTGCCAGCAGCGCGCCAGGGGCTGGTGGCTACACCTTC. Translation gives CASSAPGAGGYTF. V and J are TRBV7-3 and TRBJ1-2, with D possibly matching TRBD1 (6 bases). The length of the CDR3 is 13 residues. Germline-derived CDR1 and CDR2 are SGHTA and FQGTGA. The V and J ends lost 5 bases and 7 bases respectively, with 14 bases between them.

This clone was found a few times. The chain joins TRBV5-4 to TRBJ1-2; D unclear. The CDR3 is made up of 12 amino acids. V lost 4 bases to trimming and J lost 14 bases, with 18 bases between them. Looked up from germline, CDR1 is SGHNT and CDR2 is YYREEE (reference sequence). CDR3 nucleotides: TGTGCCAGCAGCAACTACAAGGAGCATATTACCTTC. Translated: CASSNYKEHITF.

Only one count was recorded for this clone. The chain combines TRBV11-2 with TRBJ1-2; D possibly corresponds to TRBD1 (6 bases). The CDR3 has 13 amino acids. The V and J ends lost 3 bases and 8 bases respectively, with 13 bases between them. Per the germline V gene, CDR1 is SGHAT and CDR2 is FQNNGV. CDR3 amino acids: CASSFGGALGYTF. CDR3 DNA: TGTGCCAGCAGCTTCGGGGGGGCCTTAGGCTACACCTTC.

The chain links TRBV29-1 to TRBJ1-4; the match to TRBD1 covers 7 bases. The CDR3 loop spans 16 amino acids. Germline V gene data show CDR1 as SQVTM and CDR2 as ANQGSEA. Germline trimming cut 4 bases from V and 4 bases from J; bases unmatched to any gene: 12. CDR3 amino acids: CSVGVGTGANNEKLFF. For the CDR3, the DNA is TGCAGCGTTGGGGTCGGAACAGGGGCCAATAATGAAAAACTGTTTTTT.

V usage is TRBV5-1 and J usage is TRBJ1-2; D unclear. Trimming shortened V by 0 bases and J by 5 bases, and 17 bases separated the two germline ends. Germline-derived CDR1 and CDR2 are SGHRS and YFSETQ. The CDR3 length is 16 residues. CDR3 loop: CASSLDSSPPIYGYTF. The CDR3 DNA sequence: TGCGCCAGCAGCTTGGACAGCTCACCCCCTATTTATGGCTACACCTTC.

The chain links TRBV27 to TRBJ1-1, with 10 bases lining up with TRBD1. V was clipped by 8 bases and J by 10 bases; unmatched bases: 10. Germline V CDR1 and CDR2: MNHEY, SMNVEV (reference sequence). The CDR3 length is 13 residues. CDR3 residues: CASGRDRGLGAFF. The CDR3 DNA follows: TGTGCCAGCGGCCGGGACAGGGGACTCGGAGCTTTCTTT.

A few counts support this clone. The chain joins TRBV5-1 to TRBJ2-2; weak D call: TRBD1 (7 bases). The germline gives CDR1 SGHRS, CDR2 YFSETQ. The CDR3 is 17 residues long. Trimming left V 3 bases short and J 8 bases short, with 23 bases between. The CDR3 region is CASSSPNDRAAGGELFF. The CDR3, as DNA: TGCGCCAGCAGCTCACCGAACGACAGGGCGGCGGGAGGGGAGCTGTTTTTT. Full variable domain (missing parts from reference TRBV5-1 and TRBJ2-2): KAGVTQTPRYLIKTRGQQVTLSCSPISGHRSVSWYQQTPGQGLQFLFEYFSETQRNKGNFPGRFSGRQFSNSRSEMNVSTLELGDSALYLCASSSPNDRAAGGELFFGEGSRLTVL.

In this sample, this clone turned up once. The CDR3 region is CAISGDISAPGYTF. The CDR3 region has the DNA TGTGCCATCAGTGGAGACATCTCCGCTCCGGGCTACACCTTC. The V gene is TRBV10-3, the J gene TRBJ1-2; D is uncertain. CDR3 length: 14 amino acids. In germline, CDR1 is ENHRY, CDR2 SYGVKD. V was trimmed by 4 bases and J by 8 bases, leaving 17 bases between them.

This clone was seen a few times. V usage is TRBV7-3 and J usage is TRBJ2-5; tentative D call: TRBD1 (6 bases). The CDR3 spans 13 residues. CDR1 is SGHTA, CDR2 FQGTGA, per germline. V lost 5 bases to trimming and J lost 5 bases, with 12 bases between them. The CDR3 reads CASSPGTSETQYF. In DNA form, the CDR3 reads TGTGCCAGCAGCCCCGGGACAAGTGAGACCCAGTACTTC.